This T cell receptor beta chain was identified in a study of blood T cell repertoires in COVID-19. Enrollment of patients from Seattle took place during active infection, with longitudinal follow-up. Generated by immunoSEQ multiplex PCR, the TCRdb table keeps only in-frame clones and is missing some. The sample includes approximately 350,000 clones, around nine tenths seen only once; the top ten take about 7.3%. The receptor's source is a woman in her seventies with COVID-19, enrolled during active disease. Source material: peripheral blood.

The CDR3 DNA is TGCGCCAGCAGCCCAGGGACTTGGGAAGCTTTCTTT. Protein: CASSPGTWEAFF. The chain is built from TRBV5-1 and TRBJ1-1; tentatively, D is TRBD1 (5 bases). Germline CDR1 reads SGHRS; CDR2 reads YFSETQ. This CDR3 region has 12 residues. The V gene lost 4 bases and the J gene lost 8 bases, with 12 bases spanning the gap. The variable domain in full, with the rest retrieved from reference TRBV5-1 and TRBJ1-1, is KAGVTQTPRYLIKTRGQQVTLSCSPISGHRSVSWYQQTPGQGLQFLFEYFSETQRNKGNFPGRFSGRQFSNSRSEMNVSTLELGDSALYLCASSPGTWEAFFGQGTRLTVV.